This entry features one T cell receptor (beta chain) sequence. The CDR3 is made up of 17 amino acids. CDR1 is KGHSH and CDR2 is LQKENI in the germline V gene. V lost 0 bases and J lost 1; bases outside the gene matches: 4. The repertoire was sequenced with immunoSEQ multiplex PCR; TCRdb's copy has only in-frame clones and lacks some. The sample records tens of thousands of clones, about nine tenths being singletons. This sample is part of a study of blood T cell repertoires in COVID-19. Sequencing was carried out using peripheral blood. This sequence was found in a woman between 70 and 85 years old with active COVID-19. V usage is TRBV18 and J usage is TRBJ1-5; 9 positions match TRBD1. The CDR3 nucleotides read TGTGCCAGCTCACCACCAGTGGGACAGGGAAGCAATCAGCCCCAGCATTTT. As protein: CASSPPVGQGSNQPQHF. The full variable domain, in which reference TRBV18 and TRBJ1-5 provide the parts outside the CDR3, is NAGVMQNPRHLVRRRGQEARLRCSPMKGHSHVYWYRQLPEEGLKFMVYLQKENIIDESGMPKERFSAEFPKEGPSILRIQQVVRGDSAAYFCASSPPVGQGSNQPQHFGDGTRLSIL.